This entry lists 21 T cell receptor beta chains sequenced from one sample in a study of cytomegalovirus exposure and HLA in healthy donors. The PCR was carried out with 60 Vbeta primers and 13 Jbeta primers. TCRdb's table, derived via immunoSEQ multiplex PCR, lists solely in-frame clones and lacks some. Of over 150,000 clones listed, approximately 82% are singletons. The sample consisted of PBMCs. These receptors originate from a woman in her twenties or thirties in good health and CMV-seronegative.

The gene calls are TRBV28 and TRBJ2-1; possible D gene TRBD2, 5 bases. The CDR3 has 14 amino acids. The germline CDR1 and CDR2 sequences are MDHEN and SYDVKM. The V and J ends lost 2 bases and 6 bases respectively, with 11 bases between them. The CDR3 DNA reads TGTGCCAGCAGTTTAAGAGTAGCGTTCAATGAGCAGTTCTTC. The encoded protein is CASSLRVAFNEQFF.

The CDR3 here is CASSPNVLWDRGYNEQFF. CDR3 bases: TGTGCCAGCTCACCAAATGTTTTATGGGACAGGGGCTACAATGAGCAGTTCTTC. The chain employs TRBV18 and TRBJ2-1; 10 bases map to TRBD1. V shed 2 bases, J shed 3 bases, and the junction held 10 bases outside the gene matches. Germline loops: CDR1 KGHSH, CDR2 LQKENI. The CDR3 is 18 amino acids.

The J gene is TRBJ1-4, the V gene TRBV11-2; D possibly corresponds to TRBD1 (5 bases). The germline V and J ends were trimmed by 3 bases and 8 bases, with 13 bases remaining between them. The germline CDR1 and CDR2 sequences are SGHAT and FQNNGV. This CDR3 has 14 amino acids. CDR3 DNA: TGTGCCAGCAGCTTCGGGCAGGGAAACGAAAAACTGTTTTTT. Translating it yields CASSFGQGNEKLFF.

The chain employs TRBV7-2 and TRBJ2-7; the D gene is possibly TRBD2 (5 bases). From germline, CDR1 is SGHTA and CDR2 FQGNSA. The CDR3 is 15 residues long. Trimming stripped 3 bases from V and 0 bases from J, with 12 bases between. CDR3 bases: TGTGCCAGCAGCTTGGAGGCTCTCAGCTCCTACGAGCAGTACTTC. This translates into CASSLEALSSYEQYF.

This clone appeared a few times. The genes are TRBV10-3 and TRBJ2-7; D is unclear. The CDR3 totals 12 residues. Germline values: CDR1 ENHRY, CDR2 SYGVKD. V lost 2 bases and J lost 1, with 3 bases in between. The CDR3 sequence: CAISEQSYEQYF. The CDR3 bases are TGTGCCATCAGTGAGCAGTCCTACGAGCAGTACTTC.

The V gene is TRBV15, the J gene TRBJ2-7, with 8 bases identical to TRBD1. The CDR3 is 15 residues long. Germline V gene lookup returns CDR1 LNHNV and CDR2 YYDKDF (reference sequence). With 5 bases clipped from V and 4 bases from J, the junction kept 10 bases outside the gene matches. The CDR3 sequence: CATSESRQGTYEQYF. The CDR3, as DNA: TGTGCCACCAGCGAATCCCGACAGGGGACTTACGAGCAGTACTTC. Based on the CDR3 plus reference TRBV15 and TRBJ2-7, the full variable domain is DAMVIQNPRYQVTQFGKPVTLSCSQTLNHNVMYWYQQKSSQAPKLLFHYYDKDFNNEADTPDNFQSRRPNTSFCFLDIRSPGLGDTAMYLCATSESRQGTYEQYFGPGTRLTVT.

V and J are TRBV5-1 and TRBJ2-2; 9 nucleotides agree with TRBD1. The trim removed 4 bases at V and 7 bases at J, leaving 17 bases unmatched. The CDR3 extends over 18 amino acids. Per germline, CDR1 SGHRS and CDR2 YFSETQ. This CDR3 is CASSPGLRTGEADGELFF. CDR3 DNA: TGCGCCAGCAGCCCTGGCCTCAGGACAGGGGAGGCGGACGGGGAGCTGTTTTTT. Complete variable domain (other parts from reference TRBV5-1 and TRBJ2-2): KAGVTQTPRYLIKTRGQQVTLSCSPISGHRSVSWYQQTPGQGLQFLFEYFSETQRNKGNFPGRFSGRQFSNSRSEMNVSTLELGDSALYLCASSPGLRTGEADGELFFGEGSRLTVL.

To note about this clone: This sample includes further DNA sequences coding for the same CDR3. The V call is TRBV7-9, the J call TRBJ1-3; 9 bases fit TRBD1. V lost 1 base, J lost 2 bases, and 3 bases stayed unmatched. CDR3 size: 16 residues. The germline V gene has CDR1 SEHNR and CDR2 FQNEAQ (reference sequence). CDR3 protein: CASSLGTGATGNTIYF. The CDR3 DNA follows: TGTGCCAGCAGCTTAGGGACAGGGGCAACTGGAAACACCATATATTTT.

CDR3 region: CASSLPTPGTSGYSYEQYF. The CDR3 coding sequence is TGTGCCAGCAGTTTACCCACACCCGGGACTAGCGGGTACTCCTACGAGCAGTACTTC. V usage is TRBV27 and J usage is TRBJ2-7; 12 bases line up with TRBD2. CDR3 size: 19 residues. The V and J ends lost 2 bases and 0 bases, in that order; junction bases with no gene match: 11. From germline, CDR1 is MNHEY and CDR2 SMNVEV (reference sequence).

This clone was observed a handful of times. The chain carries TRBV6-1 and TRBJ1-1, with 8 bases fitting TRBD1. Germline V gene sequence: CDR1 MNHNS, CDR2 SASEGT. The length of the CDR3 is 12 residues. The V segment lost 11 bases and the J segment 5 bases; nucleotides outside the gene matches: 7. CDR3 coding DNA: TGTGCCTGCCAGGGGGCGAGAACTGAAGCTTTCTTT. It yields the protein CACQGARTEAFF.

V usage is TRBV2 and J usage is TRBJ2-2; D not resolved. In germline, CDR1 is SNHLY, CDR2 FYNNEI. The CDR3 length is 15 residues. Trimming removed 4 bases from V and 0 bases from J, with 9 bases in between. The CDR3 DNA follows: TGTGCCAGCAGTGGTTCCGTATCGAACACCGGGGAGCTGTTTTTT. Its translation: CASSGSVSNTGELFF.

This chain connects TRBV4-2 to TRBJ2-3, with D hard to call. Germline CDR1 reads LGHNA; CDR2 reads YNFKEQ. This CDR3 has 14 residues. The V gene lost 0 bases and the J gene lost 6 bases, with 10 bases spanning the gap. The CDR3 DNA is TGTGCCAGCAGCCAAGAGGCCAACGGGGATACGCAGTATTTT. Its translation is CASSQEANGDTQYF.

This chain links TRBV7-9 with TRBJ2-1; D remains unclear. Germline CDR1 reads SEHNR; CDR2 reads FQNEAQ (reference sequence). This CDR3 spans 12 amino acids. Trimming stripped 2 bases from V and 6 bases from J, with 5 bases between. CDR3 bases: TGTGCCAGCAGCTTAATCTCCAATGAGCAGTTCTTC. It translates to CASSLISNEQFF.

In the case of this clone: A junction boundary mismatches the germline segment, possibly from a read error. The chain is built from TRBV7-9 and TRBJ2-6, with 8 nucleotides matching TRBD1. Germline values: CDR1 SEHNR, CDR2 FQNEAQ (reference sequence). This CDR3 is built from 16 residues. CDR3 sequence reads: CSSSPPTGAGANVLTF. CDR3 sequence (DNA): TGTTCCAGCAGCCCCCCGACAGGGGCTGGGGCCAACGTCCTGACTTTC.

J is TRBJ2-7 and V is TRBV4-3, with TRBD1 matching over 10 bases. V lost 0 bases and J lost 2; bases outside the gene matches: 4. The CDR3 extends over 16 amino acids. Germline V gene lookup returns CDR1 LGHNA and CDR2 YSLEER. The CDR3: CASSQEPGQGTYEQYF. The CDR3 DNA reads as TGCGCCAGCAGCCAAGAACCGGGACAGGGGACCTACGAGCAGTACTTC.

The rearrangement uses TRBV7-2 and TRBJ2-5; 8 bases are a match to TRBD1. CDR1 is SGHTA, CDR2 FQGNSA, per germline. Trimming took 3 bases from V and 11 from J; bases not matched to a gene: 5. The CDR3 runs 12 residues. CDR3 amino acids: CASSFQTGGQYF. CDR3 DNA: TGTGCCAGCAGCTTCCAAACAGGGGGTCAGTACTTC.

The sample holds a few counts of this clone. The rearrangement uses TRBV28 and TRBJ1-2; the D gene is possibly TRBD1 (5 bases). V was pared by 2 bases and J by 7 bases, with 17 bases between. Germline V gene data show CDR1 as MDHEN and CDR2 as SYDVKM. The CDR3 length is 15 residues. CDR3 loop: CASSLAQGYDSGYTF. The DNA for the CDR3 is TGTGCCAGCAGTTTAGCCCAGGGTTATGATAGTGGCTACACCTTC.

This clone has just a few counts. This CDR3 is CASSPTGNQYEQYF. CDR3 nucleotide sequence: TGTGCCAGCAGCCCGACAGGTAACCAATACGAGCAGTACTTC. The chain has TRBV7-9 and TRBJ2-7; perhaps TRBD1 as D (6 bases). Germline loops: CDR1 SEHNR, CDR2 FQNEAQ (reference sequence). The CDR3 is 14 residues long. The V end lost 5 bases, the J end lost 4 bases, and 15 bases lay between the germline ends.

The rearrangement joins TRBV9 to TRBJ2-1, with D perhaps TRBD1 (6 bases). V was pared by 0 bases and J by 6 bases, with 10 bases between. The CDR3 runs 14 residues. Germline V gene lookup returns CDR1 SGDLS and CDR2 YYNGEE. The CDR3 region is CASSVVGRGNEQFF. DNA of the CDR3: TGTGCCAGCAGCGTAGTAGGCAGGGGCAATGAGCAGTTCTTC.

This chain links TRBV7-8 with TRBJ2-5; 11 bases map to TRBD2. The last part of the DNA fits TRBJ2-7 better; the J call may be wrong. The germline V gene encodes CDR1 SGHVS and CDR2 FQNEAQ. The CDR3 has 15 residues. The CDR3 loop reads CASSPGTSGAYEQYF. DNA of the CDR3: TGTGCCAGCAGCCCCGGGACTAGCGGAGCCTACGAGCAGTACTTC.

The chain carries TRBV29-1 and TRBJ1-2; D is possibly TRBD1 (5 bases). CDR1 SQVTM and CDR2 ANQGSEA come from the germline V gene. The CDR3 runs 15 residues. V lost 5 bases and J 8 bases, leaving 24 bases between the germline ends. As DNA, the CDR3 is TGCAGCGTTCGTACCTCCGGGGGTGGGAGCCGCGGCTACACCTTC. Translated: CSVRTSGGGSRGYTF.